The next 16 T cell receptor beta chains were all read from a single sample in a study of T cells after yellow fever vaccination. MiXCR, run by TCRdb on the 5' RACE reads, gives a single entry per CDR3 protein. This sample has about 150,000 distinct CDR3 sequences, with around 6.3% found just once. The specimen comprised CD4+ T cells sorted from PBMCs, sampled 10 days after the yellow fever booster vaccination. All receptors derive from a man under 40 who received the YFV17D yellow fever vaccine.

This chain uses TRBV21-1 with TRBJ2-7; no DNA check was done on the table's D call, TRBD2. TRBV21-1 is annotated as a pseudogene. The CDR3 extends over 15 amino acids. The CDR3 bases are TGTGCCAGCAGCAAGAGTGGCGCTAGCGGGCCTAAGAAGCACTTC. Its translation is CASSKSGASGPKKHF.

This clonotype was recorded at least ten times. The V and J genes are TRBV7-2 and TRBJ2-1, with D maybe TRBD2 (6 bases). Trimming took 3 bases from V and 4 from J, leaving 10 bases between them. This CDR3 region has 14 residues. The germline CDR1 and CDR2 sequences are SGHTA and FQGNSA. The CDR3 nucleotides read TGTGCCAGCAGCTTTGGCGGGGTTTACAATGAGCAGTTCTTC. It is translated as CASSFGGVYNEQFF.

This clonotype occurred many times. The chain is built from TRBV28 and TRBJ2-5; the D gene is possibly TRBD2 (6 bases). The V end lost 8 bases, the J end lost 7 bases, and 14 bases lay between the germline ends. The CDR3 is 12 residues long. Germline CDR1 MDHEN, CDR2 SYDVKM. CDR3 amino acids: CASGPGVGTQYF. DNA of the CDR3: TGTGCCAGCGGGCCGGGGGTGGGGACCCAGTACTTC.

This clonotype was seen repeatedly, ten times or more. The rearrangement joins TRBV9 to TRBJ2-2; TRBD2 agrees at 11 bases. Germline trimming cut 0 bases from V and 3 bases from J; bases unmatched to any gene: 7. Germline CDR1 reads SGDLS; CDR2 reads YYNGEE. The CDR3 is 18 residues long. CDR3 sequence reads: CASSVDSGRAVDTGELFF. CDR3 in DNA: TGTGCCAGCAGCGTAGATAGCGGGAGGGCCGTGGACACCGGGGAGCTGTTTTTT.

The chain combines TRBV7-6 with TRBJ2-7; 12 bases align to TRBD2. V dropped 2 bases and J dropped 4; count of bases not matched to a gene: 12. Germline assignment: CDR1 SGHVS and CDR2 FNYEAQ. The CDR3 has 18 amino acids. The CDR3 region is CASSLMTTSGSAGYEQYF. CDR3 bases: TGTGCCAGCAGCTTAATGACGACTAGCGGGAGCGCAGGGTACGAGCAGTACTTC.

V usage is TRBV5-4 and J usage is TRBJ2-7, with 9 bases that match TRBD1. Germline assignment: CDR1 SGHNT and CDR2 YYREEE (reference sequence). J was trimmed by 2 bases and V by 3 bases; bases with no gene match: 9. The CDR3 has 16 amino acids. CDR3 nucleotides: TGTGCCAGCAGCTCTCCGGGACAGGGAATACCCTACGAGCAGTACTTC. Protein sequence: CASSSPGQGIPYEQYF. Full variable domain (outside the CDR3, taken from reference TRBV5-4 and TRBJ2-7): ETGVTQSPTHLIKTRGQQVTLRCSSQSGHNTVSWYQQALGQGPQFIFQYYREEENGRGNFPPRFSGLQFPNYSSELNVNALELDDSALYLCASSSPGQGIPYEQYFGPGTRLTVT.

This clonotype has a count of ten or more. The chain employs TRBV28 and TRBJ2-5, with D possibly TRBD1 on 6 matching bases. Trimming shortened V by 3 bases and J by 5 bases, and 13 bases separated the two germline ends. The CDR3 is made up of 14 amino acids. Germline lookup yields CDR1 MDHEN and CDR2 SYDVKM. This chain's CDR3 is CASSLLGGGETQYF. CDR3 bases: TGTGCCAGCAGTTTGTTAGGGGGTGGGGAGACCCAGTACTTC.

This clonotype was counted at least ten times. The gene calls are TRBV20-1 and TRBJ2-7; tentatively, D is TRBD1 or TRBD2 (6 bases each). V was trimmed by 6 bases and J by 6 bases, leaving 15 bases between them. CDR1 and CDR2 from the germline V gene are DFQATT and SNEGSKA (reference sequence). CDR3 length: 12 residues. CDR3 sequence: CSAGGTWREQYF. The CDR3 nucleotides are TGCAGTGCAGGGGGGACATGGCGCGAGCAGTACTTC.

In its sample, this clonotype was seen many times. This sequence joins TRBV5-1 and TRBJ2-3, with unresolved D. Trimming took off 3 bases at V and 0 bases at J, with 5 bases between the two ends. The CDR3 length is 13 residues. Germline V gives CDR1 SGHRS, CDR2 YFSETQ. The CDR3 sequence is CASSSISTDTQYF. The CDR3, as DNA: TGCGCCAGCAGCTCGATCAGCACAGATACGCAGTATTTT.

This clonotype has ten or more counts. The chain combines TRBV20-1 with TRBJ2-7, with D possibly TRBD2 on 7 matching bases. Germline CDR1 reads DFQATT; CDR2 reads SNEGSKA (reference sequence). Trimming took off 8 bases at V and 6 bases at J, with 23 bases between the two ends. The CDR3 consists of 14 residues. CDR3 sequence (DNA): TGCAGTTCTGGGGGGAGGGGACACCGCACCGAGCAGTACTTC. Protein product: CSSGGRGHRTEQYF.

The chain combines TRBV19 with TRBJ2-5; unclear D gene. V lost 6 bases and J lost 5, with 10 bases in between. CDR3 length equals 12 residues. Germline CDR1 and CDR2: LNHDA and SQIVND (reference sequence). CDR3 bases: TGTGCCAGTAGACTCTCGGGCGAGACCCAGTACTTC. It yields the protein CASRLSGETQYF.

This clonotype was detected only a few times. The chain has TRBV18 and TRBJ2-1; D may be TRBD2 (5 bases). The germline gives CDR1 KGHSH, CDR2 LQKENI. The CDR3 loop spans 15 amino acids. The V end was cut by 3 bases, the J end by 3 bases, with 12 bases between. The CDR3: CASSPAGEYYNEQFF. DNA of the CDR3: TGTGCCAGCTCACCGGCCGGGGAGTACTACAATGAGCAGTTCTTC.

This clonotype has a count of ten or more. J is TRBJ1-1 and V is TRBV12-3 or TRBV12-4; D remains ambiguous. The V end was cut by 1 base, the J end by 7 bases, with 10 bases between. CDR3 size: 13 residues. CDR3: CASSLGPAFEAFF. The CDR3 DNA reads TGTGCCAGCAGTTTAGGCCCCGCATTTGAAGCTTTCTTT.

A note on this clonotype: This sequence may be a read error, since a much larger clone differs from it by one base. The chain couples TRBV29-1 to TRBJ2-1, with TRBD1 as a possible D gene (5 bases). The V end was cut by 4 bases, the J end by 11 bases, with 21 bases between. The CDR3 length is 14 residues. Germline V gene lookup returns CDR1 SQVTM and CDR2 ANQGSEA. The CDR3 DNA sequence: TGCAGCGTTGGCTGGGGCCCGATACTAAATAAGCAGTTCTTC. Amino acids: CSVGWGPILNKQFF.

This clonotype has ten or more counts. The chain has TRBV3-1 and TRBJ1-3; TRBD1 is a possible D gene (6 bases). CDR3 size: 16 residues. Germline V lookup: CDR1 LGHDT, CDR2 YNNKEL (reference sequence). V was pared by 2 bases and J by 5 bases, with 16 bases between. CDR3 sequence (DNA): TGTGCCAGCAGCCAACTTTTTGGGGGCCAACGAAACACCATATATTTT. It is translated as CASSQLFGGQRNTIYF. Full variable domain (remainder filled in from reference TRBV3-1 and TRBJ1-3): DTAVSQTPKYLVTQMGNDKSIKCEQNLGHDTMYWYKQDSKKFLKIMFSYNNKELIINETVPNRFSPKSPDKAHLNLHINSLELGDSAVYFCASSQLFGGQRNTIYFGEGSWLTVV.

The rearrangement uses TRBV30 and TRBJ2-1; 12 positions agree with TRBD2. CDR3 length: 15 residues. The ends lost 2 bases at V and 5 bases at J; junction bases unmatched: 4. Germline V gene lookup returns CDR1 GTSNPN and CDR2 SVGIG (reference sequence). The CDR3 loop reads CAWSTGLAGNNEQFF. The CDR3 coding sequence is TGTGCCTGGAGTACGGGACTAGCGGGTAACAATGAGCAGTTCTTC.